Each of the 31 T cell receptor beta chains below was sequenced from the same sample in a study of blood T cells in healthy people across ages. Combining a sample-barcoded 5' primer with a J-beta primer mix, a second PCR ran for 7 to 11 cycles. Each CDR3 protein is one row after TCRdb ran MiXCR on the 5' RACE reads. The sample has hundreds of thousands of distinct CDR3 sequences; 55% to 70% are singletons. The sample consisted of blood. The receptors were gathered from a man aged 25 to 45 in good health.

In this sample, this clonotype turned up a few times. This chain links TRBV5-1 with TRBJ2-1; 9 bases match TRBD2. This CDR3 is built from 16 residues. With V trimmed by 2 bases and J by 6 bases, 9 bases remained unmatched. From germline, CDR1 is SGHRS and CDR2 YFSETQ. This CDR3 reads CASSFKSLAGANEQFF. CDR3 nucleotide sequence: TGCGCCAGCAGCTTTAAATCGTTAGCGGGAGCCAATGAGCAGTTCTTC.

This sequence joins TRBV10-3 and TRBJ2-7, with 9 bases matching TRBD1. Germline V lookup: CDR1 ENHRY, CDR2 SYGVKD. This CDR3 has 14 residues. Losses at the gene ends were 8 bases for V and 0 bases for J; bases not matched to a gene: 5. CDR3 protein: CAIGTQGASYEQYF. CDR3 nucleotides: TGTGCCATCGGTACACAGGGGGCCTCCTACGAGCAGTACTTC.

The rearrangement uses TRBV6-5 and TRBJ2-3; TRBD1 agrees at 7 bases. The CDR3 spans 15 residues. The germline gives CDR1 MNHEY, CDR2 SVGAGI. V lost 6 bases, J lost 3 bases, and 9 bases stayed unmatched. CDR3 in DNA: TGTGCCAGCAGGCGCCCGGGACAGCCAACAGATACGCAGTATTTT. Protein product: CASRRPGQPTDTQYF.

The gene calls are TRBV6-5 and TRBJ2-4; D is perhaps TRBD1 or TRBD2 (5 bases each). The DNA end is a closer match to TRBJ2-7, so the J assignment may be wrong. Germline V gene lookup returns CDR1 MNHEY and CDR2 SVGAGI. The CDR3 has 14 amino acids. CDR3 residues: CASRPRGPTYEQYF. Here the CDR3 DNA reads TGTGCCAGCAGACCTCGGGGACCCACCTACGAGCAGTACTTC.

The chain is built from TRBV7-8 and TRBJ2-3; D gene ambiguous. Germline values: CDR1 SGHVS, CDR2 FQNEAQ. The length of the CDR3 is 14 residues. Trimming stripped 0 bases from V and 6 bases from J, with 10 bases between. CDR3 DNA sequence: TGTGCCAGCAGCTTAGCCCGCGGCAGGGATACGCAGTATTTT. Translated, it gives CASSLARGRDTQYF.

In nucleotides, the CDR3 is TGTGCCAGCAGTCCCCGACGACTAGCGGGAGCATTGGAGCAGTTCTTC. Its translation: CASSPRRLAGALEQFF. The V and J genes are TRBV27 and TRBJ2-1; 12 bases agree with TRBD2. This CDR3 is 16 amino acids long. The trim removed 5 bases at V and 10 bases at J, leaving 12 bases unmatched. From germline, CDR1 is MNHEY and CDR2 SMNVEV (reference sequence).

The chain employs TRBV29-1 and TRBJ2-3; D is ambiguous. Looked up from germline, CDR1 is SQVTM and CDR2 is ANQGSEA. V was clipped by 8 bases and J by 0 bases, with 12 bases between them. The CDR3 is 13 amino acids. As DNA, the CDR3 is TGCAGCCTATCCCTGTCTAGCACAGATACGCAGTATTTT. It specifies CSLSLSSTDTQYF.

The chain couples TRBV11-2 to TRBJ1-1, with D possibly TRBD1 on 5 matching bases. V was clipped by 4 bases and J by 1 base, with 16 bases between them. Per germline, CDR1 SGHAT and CDR2 FQNNGV. This CDR3 is built from 16 residues. Here the CDR3 DNA reads TGTGCCAGCAGCTCCCGGGACGGAATACCGAACACTGAAGCTTTCTTT. Protein sequence: CASSSRDGIPNTEAFF.

The V gene is TRBV5-6, the J gene TRBJ2-1, with 9 bases that match TRBD1. V lost 1 base to trimming and J lost 5 bases; unmatched junction nucleotides: 16. The CDR3 runs 19 residues. Germline CDR1 reads SGHDT; CDR2 reads YYEEEE. The CDR3 sequence: CASSLPQSRDRERHNEQFF. The CDR3 DNA reads TGTGCCAGCAGCTTGCCACAATCTAGGGACAGGGAAAGGCACAATGAGCAGTTCTTC.

J is TRBJ2-4 and V is TRBV14, with 7 positions matching TRBD1. Gene TRBJ2-7 matches the end of the DNA better, so the J call may be wrong. There are 15 residues in the CDR3. Germline lookup yields CDR1 SGHDN and CDR2 FVKESK. The CDR3 is CASSQEWTGWDEQYF. For the CDR3, the DNA is TGTGCCAGCAGCCAAGAGTGGACAGGATGGGACGAGCAGTACTTC.

The rearrangement links TRBV4-2 to TRBJ2-4; D is possibly TRBD2 (6 bases). The DNA end favors TRBJ2-7, so the J call may be wrong. The CDR3 sequence is 15 residues long. Germline CDR1 reads LGHNA; CDR2 reads YNFKEQ. The CDR3 DNA sequence: TGTGCCAGCAGCCAAGAGGGGGGAGGAGTGTACGAGCAGTACTTC. Translating it yields CASSQEGGGVYEQYF.

The chain carries TRBV27 and TRBJ2-3, with TRBD2 matching 7 bases. V shed 10 bases, J shed 7 bases, and the junction held 5 bases outside the gene matches. The CDR3 is 11 amino acids. CDR1 and CDR2 from the germline V gene are MNHEY and SMNVEV (reference sequence). CDR3 DNA: TGTGCCACCAATAGCGGGTATACGCAGTATTTT. Amino acids: CATNSGYTQYF.

V gene TRBV21-1 combines with J gene TRBJ2-5; the table's D call, TRBD2, was not checked against the DNA. TRBV21-1 is a pseudogene segment. The CDR3 loop spans 16 amino acids. CDR3 bases: TGTGCCAGCAGCAATACACCACTAGCGCCCCAAGAGACCCAGTACTTC. This gives the protein CASSNTPLAPQETQYF.

This chain joins TRBV7-2 and TRBJ2-1, with 10 nucleotides matching TRBD2. The CDR3 totals 16 residues. J was trimmed by 5 bases and V by 2 bases; bases with no gene match: 6. CDR1 and CDR2 from the germline V gene are SGHTA and FQGNSA. Here the CDR3 DNA reads TGTGCCAGCAGCTTACTAGCTAGCGGGGGCCACAATGAGCAGTTCTTC. Its translation: CASSLLASGGHNEQFF. Combining the CDR3 with reference TRBV7-2 and TRBJ2-1 gives the whole variable domain GAGVSQSPSNKVTEKGKDVELRCDPISGHTALYWYRQSLGQGLEFLIYFQGNSAPDKSGLPSDRFSAERTGGSVSTLTIQRTQQEDSAVYLCASSLLASGGHNEQFFGPGTRLTVL.

The chain uses TRBV7-2 and TRBJ2-7, with D perhaps being TRBD1 or TRBD2 (5 bases each). Trimming pared 5 bases from V and 0 bases from J, leaving 14 bases between. This CDR3 is built from 15 residues. Germline loops: CDR1 SGHTA, CDR2 FQGNSA. CDR3 region: CASSDRGRPSYEQYF. In nucleotides, the CDR3 is TGTGCCAGCAGCGATCGGGGCCGCCCCTCCTACGAGCAGTACTTC.

V gene TRBV7-2 combines with J gene TRBJ2-7; the match to TRBD1 covers 12 bases. The CDR3 has 14 amino acids. V was clipped by 5 bases and J by 12 bases; unmatched bases: 11. CDR1 is SGHTA and CDR2 is FQGNSA in the germline V gene. The DNA for the CDR3 is TGTGCCAGCAGCCGCGGGACAGGGGGCGTAATACCGTACTTC. Amino acids: CASSRGTGGVIPYF.

This clonotype was counted only a few times. The chain uses TRBV20-1 and TRBJ2-1; D gene uncertain. Germline lookup yields CDR1 DFQATT and CDR2 SNEGSKA (reference sequence). Between the trimmed V and J ends, which lost 4 bases and 0 bases, there was a span of 16 bases. CDR3 length: 16 amino acids. The CDR3 loop reads CSAKSTGPSSYNEQFF. The CDR3, as DNA: TGCAGTGCTAAATCCACCGGGCCGAGCTCCTACAATGAGCAGTTCTTC.

This clonotype has just a few counts. The chain uses TRBV18 and TRBJ2-3, with a tentative D call TRBD2 (6 bases). The V and J ends lost 4 bases and 1 base respectively, with 12 bases between them. Germline CDR1 and CDR2: KGHSH and LQKENI. The CDR3 runs 15 residues. The DNA of the CDR3 is TGTGCCAGCTCACGCGGGACCGGGGGCACAGATACGCAGTATTTT. Amino acid sequence: CASSRGTGGTDTQYF.

The chain joins TRBV6-5 to TRBJ2-1; either TRBD1 or TRBD2 may supply D (6 bases each). The V end was cut by 6 bases, the J end by 3 bases, with 15 bases between. The CDR3 is 15 amino acids. CDR1 is MNHEY, CDR2 SVGAGI, per germline. CDR3 nucleotide sequence: TGTGCCAGCAGCACCCCGGGGGCAGACTACAATGAGCAGTTCTTC. This gives the protein CASSTPGADYNEQFF.

The chain joins TRBV9 to TRBJ1-6; TRBD1 might be the D (5 bases). V shed 4 bases and J shed 8 bases, with 16 bases lying between them. The CDR3 is made up of 15 amino acids. Germline assignment: CDR1 SGDLS and CDR2 YYNGEE. The CDR3 region has the DNA TGTGCCAGCAGCCCCCATCAGGGAGAGGATTCACCCCTCCACTTT. Translated: CASSPHQGEDSPLHF.

The chain employs TRBV2 and TRBJ2-5; the D gene is possibly TRBD2 (5 bases). The V gene's germline CDR1 is SNHLY and CDR2 FYNNEI. The V end was cut by 0 bases, the J end by 2 bases, with 10 bases between. The CDR3 has 15 amino acids. In nucleotides, the CDR3 is TGTGCCAGCAGTGAAGCCAGCGGAAAACAAGAGACCCAGTACTTC. Amino acid sequence: CASSEASGKQETQYF.

The chain employs TRBV11-1 and TRBJ2-7; D is unresolved. Germline V gives CDR1 SGHAT, CDR2 FQDESV (reference sequence). Trimming removed 8 bases at V and 2 bases at J, with 7 bases between. CDR3 length equals 11 residues. CDR3 coding DNA: TGTGCCAGCGGGAATACCTACGAGCAGTACTTC. It translates to CASGNTYEQYF.

V and J are TRBV7-9 and TRBJ2-1; D call uncertain. Germline CDR1 reads SEHNR; CDR2 reads FQNEAQ (reference sequence). CDR3 size: 15 residues. Trimming pared 1 base from V and 2 bases from J, leaving 9 bases between. The CDR3 protein is CASSLELSPYNEQFF. DNA for the CDR3: TGTGCCAGCAGCTTAGAACTTTCCCCCTACAATGAGCAGTTCTTC.

This clonotype showed up just once. This CDR3 reads CATSDVRESYNSPLHF. The CDR3 region has the DNA TGTGCCACCAGTGACGTACGGGAATCCTATAATTCACCCCTCCACTTT. The chain recombines TRBV24-1 with TRBJ1-6, with unresolved D. CDR3 length: 16 residues. Looked up from germline, CDR1 is KGHDR and CDR2 is SFDVKD. V dropped 4 bases and J dropped 1 base, with 10 bases sitting between them.

The V and J genes are TRBV11-2 and TRBJ2-4; D might be TRBD1 (6 bases). The J call is doubtful: the DNA matches TRBJ2-7 better. Germline values: CDR1 SGHAT, CDR2 FQNNGV. The CDR3 loop spans 15 amino acids. As DNA, the CDR3 is TGTGCCAGCAGCTTATGGCCGGACAGCGACTACGAGCAGTACTTC. Translated, it gives CASSLWPDSDYEQYF.

The J gene is TRBJ1-2, the V gene TRBV27; TRBD1 matches 7 bases. Germline trimming cut 7 bases from V and 9 bases from J; bases unmatched to any gene: 11. Germline values: CDR1 MNHEY, CDR2 SMNVEV (reference sequence). The CDR3 extends over 13 amino acids. This CDR3 is CASTQQQGLSYTF. The CDR3 DNA reads TGTGCCAGCACCCAGCAACAGGGGCTTAGCTACACCTTC.

The CDR3 is CSAARGTNEKLFF. For the CDR3, the DNA is TGCAGTGCTGCGCGGGGAACTAATGAAAAACTGTTTTTT. V and J are TRBV20-1 and TRBJ1-4; no clear D. Trimming left V 5 bases short and J 1 base short, with 8 bases between. This CDR3 contains 13 residues. Germline V gene data show CDR1 as DFQATT and CDR2 as SNEGSKA (reference sequence).

The rearrangement joins TRBV10-3 to TRBJ2-7; TRBD1 matches 10 bases. The CDR3 extends over 15 amino acids. V gave up 4 bases and J gave up 4 bases; unmatched junction bases: 7. CDR1 and CDR2 from the germline V gene are ENHRY and SYGVKD. Here the CDR3 DNA reads TGTGCCATCAGTGCTCGGGACAGGGGTTTGTACGAGCAGTACTTC. As protein: CAISARDRGLYEQYF.

This clonotype has only a few counts. V gene TRBV12-3 or TRBV12-4 combines with J gene TRBJ1-2; maybe TRBD1 (5 bases). CDR3 length: 15 amino acids. The V and J ends lost 6 bases and 4 bases respectively, with 18 bases between them. CDR3 bases: TGTGCCAGCAGACCCGGGGGTCCACAGGTCTATGGCTACACCTTC. It yields the protein CASRPGGPQVYGYTF.

This clonotype appeared a single time. Germline and junction disagree at one end, which may indicate a read error. The V and J genes are TRBV29-1 and TRBJ2-5; D assignment may be TRBD1 or TRBD2 (6 bases each). CDR1 and CDR2 (germline): SQVTM, ANQGSEA. This CDR3 contains 15 residues. The CDR3 region has the DNA TGCAGCGTAGGGGGGAACACGACAGTCCAAGAGACCCGGTACTTC. Amino acid sequence: CSVGGNTTVQETRYF.

The chain has TRBV7-9 and TRBJ2-1; TRBD2 matches at 12 bases. Trimming took 4 bases from V and 10 from J; bases not matched to a gene: 20. CDR3 length: 19 amino acids. Germline V gives CDR1 SEHNR, CDR2 FQNEAQ (reference sequence). CDR3 nucleotide sequence: TGTGCCAGCAGCTCCCCCGGTGGGCTAGCGGGGGGGTCTCCTAGGGAGCAGTTCTTC. Translated, it gives CASSSPGGLAGGSPREQFF.